The present T cell receptor (beta chain) was sequenced within a study of Graves' ophthalmopathy and Graves' hyperthyroidism (dated by TCRdb to 2017 to 2018). In terms of the full investigation: Hyperthyroidism was considered stable if no progression to ophthalmopathy occurred within 18 months of follow-up. To explore V-J signatures that distinguish ophthalmopathy from hyperthyroidism, a discovery set of 90 to 100 patients was enrolled, made up of more than 40 with ophthalmopathy and 55 to 65 with stable hyperthyroidism. To tell Graves' ophthalmopathy apart from Graves' hyperthyroidism, and to predict which patients would progress to ophthalmopathy, the study relied on TCR beta repertoire signatures. In more than five hyperthyroidism patients, the T-cell repertoires found in thyroid tissue were compared with those found in blood. Following sample collection, hyperthyroidism patients were given methimazole at a starting dose of 30 mg daily, and ophthalmopathy patients were given high-dose intravenous methylprednisolone. An independent validation cohort comprised around 20 hyperthyroidism patients and over 15 patients who later progressed from hyperthyroidism to ophthalmopathy. In total, approximately 140 blood samples were TCR-sequenced: around 42 ophthalmopathy, approximately 80 hyperthyroidism and 17 hyperthyroidism-to-ophthalmopathy patients. The research as a whole found: Most expanded thyroid clonotypes with frequency above 0.001 were also detected in blood, suggesting blood repertoires may reflect the thyroid immune response. Sample size was not statistically predetermined, and group allocation was not concealed from the investigators. Ophthalmopathy was separated from stable hyperthyroidism by the 13-signature model with 87.88% sensitivity and about 81% specificity in cross-validation and with 80%/75% in the test set. In validation, the model predicted ophthalmopathy progression with roughly 68% sensitivity and 72.22% specificity; about a dozen predicted patients were CT-confirmed with GO in a median of about 7.1 months.

V has 5 bases trimmed and J has 5 bases trimmed; junction bases matching no gene number 6. The CDR3, from cysteine to phenylalanine, totals 14 residues. CDR3 DNA is the only sequence kept; it has 42 bases, read in frame from the first base. Via the germline V gene, CDR1 is ENHRY and CDR2 SYGVKD. Hyperthyroidism patients were newly diagnosed, were aged 18 to 65 years, and had a disease duration under 2 months. Patients with other autoimmune diseases, uncontrolled infections, pregnancy or lactation were excluded from the study. Diagnosis relied on clinical symptoms, serum thyroxine, TRAb, thyroid ultrasound and orbital computed tomography. Total RNA was extracted with Trizol reagent and quality-checked on an Agilent 2100 Bioanalyzer. For repertoire sequencing, TCR beta CDR3 regions were amplified from RNA transcripts. The first round was an RT-PCR using HTBI primers with the Qiagen OneStep RT-PCR kit, and this first round was followed by a second-round multiplex PCR, then size selection and purification. The libraries underwent paired-end sequencing with 100 bp reads on an Illumina HiSeq2000. The original methods were these. SOAPnuke was used to process the reads, removing any read that contained adapters or uncalled bases, had a mean Phred below 15, or lacked an exact match to the constant primer or identifier. High-quality paired reads were merged with COPE v1.2.5. Clonotypes were defined as unique nucleotide sequences and were aligned to IMGT TRB V, D and J references using MiTCR v1.1. Only V-J combinations with frequency above 0.0001 were analysed, covering approximately 99% of repertoires. For each V-J combination, a TCR clonal expansion and chaos score was defined as the ratio of F50 clonal expansion to chaos observed in the TCRdist matrix. Welch's t-statistics and random forest were used to reduce the features to approximately 13 V-J combinations, which were then used as input to a naive Bayes classifier. The similarity between thyroid and blood repertoires was quantified using the Morisita-Horn index. TCRdb cleaned the public reads at Q25 with fastp, built clones with MiXCR and kept in-frame beta chains. Every distinct CDR3 protein forms one entry, paired with its most common genes and DNA. These V and J calls rely on TCRdb rather than the paper's analysis. Within this sample are roughly 1.1 million distinct CDR3 sequences, with roughly 35% of them counted one time only. Over 8.5% of the sample is in the top ten clones.

This clonotype has at least ten counts. Its antigen specificity is not known. No per-base quality is available; no much larger clone lies one base away. This TCR came from an adult man with Graves' hyperthyroidism. The rearrangement combines TRBV10-3 with TRBJ1-1, and 9 junction bases match TRBD1. Input material: peripheral blood or thyroid tissue (not recorded which). Read as DNA, the sequence is TGTGCCATCAGTTCAGGACAGGGGAGAACTGAAGCTTTCTTT. It codes for CAISSGQGRTEAFF.